One and the same sample provided the 5 T cell receptor beta chains below, sequenced in a study of blood T cells in healthy people across ages. The use of a sample-barcoded 5' primer and a J-beta primer mix characterized a second PCR of roughly 7 to 11 cycles. MiXCR was run by TCRdb on the 5' RACE reads, yielding one entry per CDR3 protein. In the table there are hundreds of thousands of distinct CDR3 sequences, approximately 30% of which are singletons. Material for sequencing was blood. The source is a woman older than 75 in good health.

Of note for this clonotype: A read error may explain this, as a much larger clone is one base away. The chain recombines TRBV2 with TRBJ2-5; 12 nucleotides match TRBD1. Germline V CDR1 and CDR2: SNHLY, FYNNEI. CDR3 length: 15 amino acids. Trimming took 7 bases from V and 13 from J; bases not matched to a gene: 16. CDR3 protein: CASTPRGTGGYERYF. The CDR3 nucleotides read TGTGCCAGCACCCCAAGGGGGACAGGGGGCTACGAGCGGTACTTC.

This clonotype was detected ten times or more. The CDR3 coding sequence is TGTGCCAGCAGCGTAGGAGGGAATTCTAACTCACCCCTCCACTTT. It yields the protein CASSVGGNSNSPLHF. The V call is TRBV9, the J call TRBJ1-6; no reliable D call. Germline V gene lookup returns CDR1 SGDLS and CDR2 YYNGEE. Trimming pared 0 bases from V and 10 bases from J, leaving 14 bases between. The CDR3 length is 15 residues. Looking up the rest from reference TRBV9 and TRBJ1-6 gives the full variable domain: DSGVTQTPKHLITATGQRVTLRCSPRSGDLSVYWYQQSLDQGLQFLIQYYNGEERAKGNILERFSAQQFPDLHSELNLSSLELGDSALYFCASSVGGNSNSPLHFGNGTRLTVT.

At least ten counts were recorded for this clonotype. The gene calls are TRBV10-3 and TRBJ1-2; D may be TRBD1 (5 bases). V shed 2 bases and J shed 4 bases, with 17 bases lying between them. Germline lookup yields CDR1 ENHRY and CDR2 SYGVKD. This CDR3 has 16 amino acids. CDR3 loop: CAISEARQGLSYGYTF. DNA for the CDR3: TGTGCCATCAGTGAGGCCCGGCAGGGCTTAAGCTATGGCTACACCTTC.

This clonotype was detected only a few times. A much larger clone lies a single base off, so this may be a read error. This chain joins TRBV5-1 and TRBJ2-1; 9 positions match TRBD2. Germline assignment: CDR1 SGHRS and CDR2 YFSETQ. V gave up 1 base and J gave up 7 bases; unmatched junction bases: 6. The CDR3 totals 15 residues. CDR3 loop: CASSLLGAGGNEQFF. CDR3 coding DNA: TGCGCCAGCAGCTTGCTGGGCGCGGGGGGGAATGAGCAGTTCTTC.

This clonotype was detected many times. The chain joins TRBV11-2 to TRBJ2-7, with TRBD1 matching 9 bases. CDR1 is SGHAT, CDR2 FQNNGV, per germline. V shed 3 bases, J shed 5 bases, and the junction held 5 bases outside the gene matches. The CDR3 is 14 amino acids. In nucleotides, the CDR3 is TGTGCCAGCAGCTTCACAGGGGGCCAAGACGAGCAGTACTTC. Protein sequence: CASSFTGGQDEQYF.